This paragraph reports one T cell receptor beta chain. The source of the sample is a study of blood T cell repertoires in COVID-19. Looking at the study overall: The cDNA or gDNA used as material had been derived from T cells, B-cell-depleted T cells, or PBMCs.

The germline V gene encodes CDR1 KGHSH and CDR2 LQKENI. Trimming took 3 bases from V and 0 from J; bases not matched to a gene: 4. The CDR3 runs 15 residues. Authors' data handling: Reference gene primer amplification yielded estimated nucleated cell counts. Measured with immunoSEQ multiplex PCR; TCRdb has only the in-frame clones, and not every one. Clone size and V and J calls were adopted from that table, with D and trimming inferred from the DNA. Of tens of thousands of clones listed, about 90% were seen once; the top ten hold roughly 6%. This TCR was recovered from a man aged 65 to 79 with active COVID-19. Sequenced: peripheral blood. The V gene is TRBV18, the J gene TRBJ2-7; TRBD1 matches 8 bases. The CDR3 bases are TGTGCCAGCTCACCGACAGGGGCCAGCTCCTACGAGCAGTACTTC. This encodes CASSPTGASSYEQYF.